The subject of this entry is one TCR beta chain. Authors' analysis steps: Reference gene primers were amplified, and this amplification served to estimate nucleated cell counts. Sequenced by immunoSEQ multiplex PCR; TCRdb stores in-frame clones only, minus some. Clone size and V and J calls were adopted from that table, with D and trimming inferred from the DNA. The sample holds 150,000 to 200,000 clones, about four fifths seen once. The CDR3 is 13 amino acids. The V and J ends lost 4 bases and 8 bases respectively, with 11 bases between them. The data were obtained in a study of blood T cell repertoires in COVID-19. Overall study context: Specimens from acute and convalescent COVID-19 originated in the United States, Italy and Spain.

The rearrangement links TRBV23-1 to TRBJ1-4, with a weak D call TRBD1 (5 bases). TRBV23-1 is an ORF, with its function uncertain. The TCR was taken from an elderly woman with acute or convalescent COVID-19. The specimen was peripheral blood. Here the CDR3 reads CASSLQGGEKLFF. CDR3 nucleotide sequence: TGCGCCAGCAGTCTGCAGGGAGGCGAAAAACTGTTTTTT.